This TCR beta chain appears in the sequencing data of a study of radiotherapy plus CTLA-4 blockade in lung cancer. Study results and caveats: In blood, after radiotherapy plus ipilimumab, tumor-derived TCR clones expanded. It was early blood T cell clone dynamics, with interferon-beta, that reportedly best predicted response.

Germline V gives CDR1 SGHTA, CDR2 FQGTGA. The CDR3 contains 14 residues. J lost 5 bases, V lost 4 bases, and 5 bases had no gene match. Measured with immunoSEQ multiplex PCR; TCRdb has only the in-frame clones, and not every one. The table includes about 15,000 clones, about 71% detected once. Patients had chemo-refractory metastatic non-small-cell lung cancer and received focal radiation plus CTLA-4 blockade that used ipilimumab. Notes on this clone: Its specificity is not known.

The sequencing here drew on peripheral blood, taken from a patient treated with radiotherapy plus ipilimumab. The chain employs TRBV7-3 and TRBJ2-5; 9 positions match TRBD1. This receptor was identified in a human donor with non-small cell lung cancer whose response to radiotherapy plus ipilimumab could not be evaluated. CDR3 region: CASSSTGGIETQYF. In DNA, the CDR3 is TGTGCCAGCAGCTCTACAGGGGGCATCGAGACCCAGTACTTC.